The 17 T cell receptor beta chains reported below all come from one sample, sequenced in a study of blood T cell repertoires in COVID-19. Sequenced by immunoSEQ multiplex PCR; TCRdb stores in-frame clones only, minus some. The profile covers some 260,000 clones, with around 88% appearing a single time and approximately 9.5% taken by the ten largest. The sample consisted of PBMCs or T cells enriched from blood (not recorded which). The receptors shown here come from a man between 40 and 49 years old who had recovered from COVID-19.

The rearrangement joins TRBV28 to TRBJ1-1; D may be TRBD1 (5 bases). The CDR3 spans 18 residues. Trimming cost V 5 bases and J 0 bases, with 22 bases left between them. Looked up from germline, CDR1 is MDHEN and CDR2 is SYDVKM. CDR3 amino acids: CASSPAGLLDVLNTEAFF. DNA for the CDR3: TGTGCCAGCAGTCCGGCGGGACTTCTGGACGTGTTGAACACTGAAGCTTTCTTT.

The chain links TRBV6-1 to TRBJ2-2; D possibly corresponds to TRBD1 (5 bases). The CDR3 extends over 16 amino acids. V dropped 4 bases and J dropped 1 base, with 13 bases sitting between them. Per germline, CDR1 MNHNS and CDR2 SASEGT. Here the CDR3 reads CASSVYRRQNTGELFF. CDR3 nucleotide sequence: TGTGCCAGCAGTGTATACAGGAGACAGAACACCGGGGAGCTGTTTTTT.

This clone was picked up one time. The V and J genes are TRBV4-2 and TRBJ2-1; TRBD2 aligns across 8 bases. This CDR3 has 19 amino acids. The junction had 16 bases not matched to a gene; V was cut back by 1 base and J by 5 bases. Germline V gene sequence: CDR1 LGHNA, CDR2 YNFKEQ. The CDR3 coding sequence is TGTGCCAGCAGCCAAGTTAAGGACGGGGGGGCCTTAGGGAACAATGAGCAGTTCTTC. Translation gives CASSQVKDGGALGNNEQFF.

This clone is a singleton in its sample. The chain carries TRBV4-1 and TRBJ1-5; D may be TRBD1 (5 bases). V was trimmed by 1 base and J by 0 bases, leaving 7 bases between them. The CDR3 spans 15 residues. Germline CDR1 MGHRA, CDR2 YSYEKL. CDR3 sequence reads: CASSQGTLSNQPQHF. CDR3 coding DNA: TGCGCCAGCAGCCAAGGGACACTTAGCAATCAGCCCCAGCATTTT.

Of note for this clone: The junction departs from the called germline gene at one end, perhaps through a read error. The chain carries TRBV7-3 and TRBJ2-5; 9 bases agree with TRBD1. This CDR3 is 14 amino acids long. Germline CDR1 and CDR2: SGHTA and FQGTGA. Here the CDR3 reads CASSLSLGTGFLNF. The CDR3 DNA reads TGTGCCAGCAGCTTAAGTCTGGGGACAGGGTTTTTGAACTTC.

This clone was recorded only once. The V gene is TRBV5-1, the J gene TRBJ1-1, with D perhaps TRBD1 (5 bases). The ends were cut back, 2 bases at V and 4 bases at J, with 15 bases in the middle. The germline V gene encodes CDR1 SGHRS and CDR2 YFSETQ. The CDR3 consists of 15 residues. CDR3 sequence: CASSFQAGQGTEAFF. Written as DNA, the CDR3 is TGCGCCAGCAGCTTCCAAGCAGGGCAGGGCACTGAAGCTTTCTTT.

This clone was observed once. This chain uses TRBV5-6 with TRBJ2-7; 9 bases agree with TRBD2. The CDR3 sequence is 16 residues long. V trimming: 4 bases; J trimming: 2 bases; junction bases outside the gene matches: 10. Germline V gives CDR1 SGHDT, CDR2 YYEEEE. CDR3 nucleotides: TGTGCCAGCAGCCCCCCTAGCGGGAAGTGGACCTACGAGCAGTACTTC. Translating gives CASSPPSGKWTYEQYF.

The V gene is TRBV7-8, the J gene TRBJ2-3, with unresolved D. V lost 3 bases and J 3 bases, leaving 13 bases between the germline ends. The CDR3 has 15 amino acids. Germline CDR1 and CDR2: SGHVS and FQNEAQ. Written as DNA, the CDR3 is TGTGCCAGCAGCTTCCCAATCGGGTTGACAGATACGCAGTATTTT. Its translation is CASSFPIGLTDTQYF.

The V and J genes are TRBV7-2 and TRBJ1-1; 9 bases agree with TRBD1. V was clipped by 1 base and J by 5 bases; unmatched bases: 5. The CDR3 runs to 15 residues. Germline V gene sequence: CDR1 SGHTA, CDR2 FQGNSA. Here the CDR3 reads CASSLVTGGGTEAFF. Here the CDR3 DNA reads TGTGCCAGCAGCTTAGTTACAGGGGGCGGAACTGAAGCTTTCTTT.

V is TRBV12-3 or TRBV12-4 and J is TRBJ1-6, with TRBD1 as a possible D gene (6 bases). The CDR3 is 13 amino acids. Trimming removed 6 bases at V and 16 bases at J, with 19 bases between. The CDR3 loop reads CASSPRTVRPLHF. The CDR3 nucleotides read TGTGCCAGCAGCCCCCGGACAGTCCGACCTCTCCACTTT.

The V and J genes are TRBV5-1 and TRBJ1-2; the D gene is possibly TRBD1 (5 bases). CDR3 length: 16 residues. The germline CDR1 and CDR2 sequences are SGHRS and YFSETQ. Trimming took 4 bases from V and 4 from J, leaving 20 bases between them. CDR3 sequence: CASSPAGQGFSYGYTF. CDR3 bases: TGCGCCAGCAGCCCGGCCGGCCAGGGTTTTTCCTATGGCTACACCTTC.

The chain couples TRBV4-3 to TRBJ2-1; possible D gene TRBD2, 5 bases. The CDR3 is 12 amino acids. Germline CDR1 LGHNA, CDR2 YSLEER. V lost 3 bases and J lost 7, with 7 bases in between. As DNA, the CDR3 is TGCGCCAGCAGCCATACGGGGAATGAGCAGTTCTTC. This codes for CASSHTGNEQFF.

V usage is TRBV27 and J usage is TRBJ2-1; TRBD2 might be the D (6 bases). The CDR3 sequence is 15 residues long. The V end lost 6 bases, the J end lost 4 bases, and 16 bases lay between the germline ends. Per the germline V gene, CDR1 is MNHEY and CDR2 is SMNVEV (reference sequence). As DNA, the CDR3 is TGTGCCAGCAGCGCCGGAGGGCGACTATACAATGAGCAGTTCTTC. Translated, it gives CASSAGGRLYNEQFF.

This sequence joins TRBV5-1 and TRBJ2-5; TRBD1 matches at 8 bases. Germline V gene sequence: CDR1 SGHRS, CDR2 YFSETQ. The V gene end was trimmed by 6 bases and the J gene end by 4 bases; junction bases not matched to a gene: 8. CDR3 length: 14 residues. This CDR3 reads CASKPQGAGETQYF. The CDR3 DNA sequence: TGCGCCAGCAAACCCCAGGGGGCAGGAGAGACCCAGTACTTC.

Comments on this clone: Other nucleotide sequences in the sample specify the same CDR3. V gene TRBV7-3 combines with J gene TRBJ2-3; no reliable D call. Germline V lookup: CDR1 SGHTA, CDR2 FQGTGA. The CDR3 runs 14 residues. The germline V and J ends were trimmed by 5 bases and 0 bases, with 9 bases remaining between them. The CDR3 DNA follows: TGTGCCAGCAGCCGTACAGCTAGCACAGATACGCAGTATTTT. This translates into CASSRTASTDTQYF.

The rearrangement uses TRBV7-2 and TRBJ1-4, with 8 bases fitting TRBD1. Germline CDR1 reads SGHTA; CDR2 reads FQGNSA. With V trimmed by 6 bases and J by 4 bases, 4 bases remained unmatched. The CDR3 is 14 amino acids. The CDR3 nucleotides read TGTGCCAGCAGGCAGGGGGCGGGTAATGAAAAACTGTTTTTT. Amino acids: CASRQGAGNEKLFF.

The chain combines TRBV2 with TRBJ2-2; D is undetermined. Germline CDR1 and CDR2: SNHLY and FYNNEI. The length of the CDR3 is 14 residues. Trimming removed 4 bases from V and 1 base from J, with 7 bases in between. The CDR3 region is CASSGQKNTGELFF. In DNA, the CDR3 is TGTGCCAGCAGTGGTCAGAAGAACACCGGGGAGCTGTTTTTT. Looking up the rest from reference TRBV2 and TRBJ2-2 gives the full variable domain: EPEVTQTPSHQVTQMGQEVILRCVPISNHLYFYWYRQILGQKVEFLVSFYNNEISEKSEIFDDQFSVERPDGSNFTLKIRSTKLEDSAMYFCASSGQKNTGELFFGEGSRLTVL.